The entry below gives a single T cell receptor (beta chain) sequence along with its context. The target antigen is unknown. This entry is derived from a study of T cell responses to AZD1222 COVID-19 vaccine. Study in general: It was second doses at about 4 or about 12 weeks that were pooled. Findings and caveats of the study: At baseline, seropositivity was found in only a handful of AZD1222 recipients. Clonal diversity may have been underestimated in mostly white British donors. Receipt of two AZD1222 doses was followed by a rise in Spike-specific TCR breadth and depth.

Trimming removed 4 bases at V and 4 bases at J, with 8 bases between. The CDR3 contains 11 residues. Germline-derived CDR1 and CDR2 are SQVTM and ANQGSEA. Clones were read by immunoSEQ multiplex PCR, and TCRdb kept only the in-frame ones, dropping some. The data hold 140,000 or so clones, with around 90% observed a single time. The receptor comes from an adult in good health. Specimen: peripheral blood, collected on day 0 of AZD1222 vaccination. This chain joins TRBV29-1 and TRBJ2-7; D uncertain. DNA of the CDR3: TGCAGCGTTGTCCTAAGGTACGAGCAGTACTTC. It is translated as CSVVLRYEQYF.